This passage covers 27 T cell receptor beta chains from one sample sequenced in a study of Graves' ophthalmopathy and Graves' hyperthyroidism (dated by TCRdb to 2017 to 2018). Sequencing took place on an Illumina HiSeq 2000. For repertoire sequencing, the TCR beta CDR3 regions were amplified from RNA transcripts. A first-round RT-PCR used HTBI primers with the Qiagen OneStep RT-PCR kit, followed by a second-round multiplex PCR, size selection and purification. TCRdb passed the public sequencing reads through fastp at Q25 and MiXCR, retaining productive beta sequences. All rows with the same CDR3 protein become a single entry with the most common DNA and genes. Here the sample has hundreds of thousands of distinct CDR3 sequences; about two fifths occur a single time. The top ten hold 3% to 4% of the sample. Sequenced: peripheral blood. These receptor sequences come from an adult man with Graves' ophthalmopathy.

The chain couples TRBV25-1 to TRBJ2-5; maybe TRBD1 (7 bases). The V gene's germline CDR1 is MGHDK and CDR2 SYGVNS. V was shortened by 5 bases and J by 5 bases, with 15 bases between the two germline ends. This CDR3 is 14 amino acids long. For the CDR3, the DNA is TGTGCCAGCAGTTGGGGGGACAGCCGGGAGACCCAGTACTTC. It yields the protein CASSWGDSRETQYF.

This clonotype was counted many times. In DNA form, the CDR3 reads TGTGCCAGCAGTCCTCGACAGTCTTCCTATGGCTACACCTTC. Its protein product is CASSPRQSSYGYTF. V usage is TRBV12-3 or TRBV12-4 and J usage is TRBJ1-2; perhaps TRBD1 as D (5 bases). This CDR3 spans 14 amino acids. V dropped 5 bases and J dropped 4 bases, with 14 bases sitting between them.

The rearrangement uses TRBV7-6 and TRBJ2-5, with a possible D match to TRBD1 (5 bases). The V and J ends lost 5 bases and 4 bases respectively, with 20 bases between them. The CDR3 has 16 amino acids. Per germline, CDR1 SGHVS and CDR2 FNYEAQ. The CDR3: CASSVNTPWGGETQYF. The CDR3 DNA follows: TGTGCCAGCAGCGTGAATACCCCGTGGGGCGGAGAGACCCAGTACTTC.

This clonotype has only a few counts. V usage is TRBV25-1 and J usage is TRBJ2-3; D is unclear. V dropped 1 base and J dropped 6 bases, with 5 bases sitting between them. The germline CDR1 and CDR2 sequences are MGHDK and SYGVNS. The CDR3 has 12 amino acids. The DNA of the CDR3 is TGTGCCAGCAGTGAATCATACGATACGCAGTATTTT. Protein sequence: CASSESYDTQYF.

This clonotype was found a few times. The gene calls are TRBV12-3 or TRBV12-4 and TRBJ2-2, with D hard to call. The CDR3 covers 12 residues. Deletions cut 6 bases from V and 6 bases from J, with 8 bases between. The CDR3 region has the DNA TGTGCCAGCAGGGAACCCCCCGGGGAGCTGTTTTTT. It codes for CASREPPGELFF.

In its sample, this clonotype was seen once. One end of the junction varies from germline; a read error may be responsible. The chain combines TRBV11-2 with TRBJ2-5, with D possibly being TRBD1 or TRBD2 (5 bases each). This CDR3 has 14 amino acids. The V gene's germline CDR1 is SGHAT and CDR2 FQNNGV. The CDR3 DNA sequence: TGTGCCAGCAGCTTAGGGGGGTTTCAAGAGACCCTGTACTTC. Its protein is CASSLGGFQETLYF.

In this sample, this clonotype turned up many times. CDR3 loop: CASSLAAFQETQYF. CDR3 DNA sequence: TGTGCCAGCAGCTTAGCAGCTTTCCAAGAGACCCAGTACTTC. The V call is TRBV7-2, the J call TRBJ2-5; D is uncertain. Per the germline V gene, CDR1 is SGHTA and CDR2 is FQGNSA. There are 14 residues in the CDR3. V was cut by 0 bases and J by 1 base, with 6 bases left in between.

This clonotype was counted many times. This rearrangement joins TRBV19 to TRBJ2-7; D is undetermined. Trimming took 3 bases from V and 5 from J, leaving 8 bases between them. Per the germline V gene, CDR1 is LNHDA and CDR2 is SQIVND (reference sequence). This CDR3 has 12 amino acids. The CDR3 is CASSIEEDEQYF. The CDR3 coding sequence is TGTGCCAGTAGTATCGAAGAGGACGAGCAGTACTTC.

The chain combines TRBV5-1 with TRBJ1-4, with D possibly TRBD1 on 6 matching bases. The CDR3 runs to 15 residues. V gave up 0 bases and J gave up 4 bases, with 10 bases separating them. The germline gives CDR1 SGHRS, CDR2 YFSETQ. CDR3 sequence (DNA): TGCGCCAGCAGCTTGGCCGACAGGTATAATGAAAAACTGTTTTTT. It specifies CASSLADRYNEKLFF.

This clonotype has ten or more counts. The chain has TRBV6-6 and TRBJ1-2; tentative D call: TRBD1 (5 bases). Trimming took 5 bases from V and 8 from J, leaving 12 bases between them. The CDR3 extends over 12 amino acids. Germline loops: CDR1 MNHNY, CDR2 SVGAGI (reference sequence). CDR3 amino acids: CASSIQDQGYTF. CDR3 nucleotides: TGTGCCAGCAGTATACAGGATCAAGGCTACACCTTC.

In its sample, this clonotype was seen many times. This chain connects TRBV24-1 to TRBJ2-6; 8 nucleotides align to TRBD1. Germline V CDR1 and CDR2: KGHDR, SFDVKD. Trimming cost V 4 bases and J 0 bases; bases outside gene matches: 7. The CDR3 is 18 residues long. CDR3 region: CATSDRGQAHSGANVLTF. CDR3 nucleotide sequence: TGTGCCACCAGTGACAGGGGACAGGCCCACTCTGGGGCCAACGTCCTGACTTTC.

This clonotype was seen a few times. The chain has TRBV10-3 and TRBJ1-1, with TRBD1 matching over 7 bases. V lost 10 bases to trimming and J lost 5 bases; unmatched junction nucleotides: 16. The CDR3 has 15 residues. From germline, CDR1 is ENHRY and CDR2 SYGVKD. The CDR3 loop is CASQLRGGPGTEAFF. In DNA, the CDR3 is TGTGCCAGCCAGCTCAGGGGGGGGCCAGGGACTGAAGCTTTCTTT.

This clonotype has at least ten counts. The chain links TRBV2 to TRBJ1-2; 8 bases match TRBD1. J gave up 4 bases and V 5 bases, and 9 bases lay outside the gene matches. Germline-derived CDR1 and CDR2 are SNHLY and FYNNEI. CDR3 size: 15 residues. The CDR3 sequence is CASSYLGQGPYGYTF. The CDR3 coding sequence is TGTGCCAGCAGTTACCTCGGACAGGGCCCCTATGGCTACACCTTC.

A note on this clonotype: A read error is possible here, since a much larger clone lies one base away. This chain joins TRBV7-6 and TRBJ2-1; TRBD1 agrees at 9 bases. The CDR3 runs to 14 residues. J lost 10 bases, V lost 2 bases, and 6 bases had no gene match. CDR1 and CDR2 from the germline V gene are SGHVS and FNYEAQ. In DNA, the CDR3 is TGTGCCAGCAGCTTACAACAGGGGGCGGCAGAGCAGTTCTTC. It codes for CASSLQQGAAEQFF.

The chain is built from TRBV10-3 and TRBJ2-7, with D possibly TRBD1 on 5 matching bases. Trimming removed 0 bases at V and 6 bases at J, with 9 bases between. Germline values: CDR1 ENHRY, CDR2 SYGVKD. The CDR3 runs 13 residues. The CDR3, as DNA: TGTGCCATCAGTGAGTCCCAGGGCTCCGAGCAGTACTTC. Translating gives CAISESQGSEQYF.

This CDR3 reads CATSSGQVIYEQYF. DNA for the CDR3: TGTGCCACCAGCAGCGGACAGGTGATCTACGAGCAGTACTTC. The rearrangement links TRBV15 to TRBJ2-7; 7 nucleotides line up with TRBD1. V was clipped by 3 bases and J by 3 bases; unmatched bases: 5. Germline V gene lookup returns CDR1 LNHNV and CDR2 YYDKDF (reference sequence). The CDR3 is made up of 14 amino acids.

CDR3 DNA: TGCAGCGTAGCTCAGTCCCTCGGGACCCAGTACTTC. As protein: CSVAQSLGTQYF. The chain uses TRBV29-1 and TRBJ2-5; D ambiguous. The V end was cut by 6 bases, the J end by 7 bases, with 15 bases between. CDR1 and CDR2 (germline): SQVTM, ANQGSEA. This CDR3 is 12 amino acids long.

The genes are TRBV7-9 and TRBJ2-5; TRBD1 agrees at 9 bases. From germline, CDR1 is SEHNR and CDR2 FQNEAQ (reference sequence). The CDR3 has 16 residues. The J segment lost 5 bases and the V segment lost 2 bases, leaving 9 bases of the junction unmatched. The CDR3 DNA sequence: TGTGCCAGCAGCTTACAACCGGGACAGGGTTTCGAGACCCAGTACTTC. This codes for CASSLQPGQGFETQYF.

Concerning this clonotype: This clone may be a read error of a much larger clone one base away. The V call is TRBV20-1, the J call TRBJ2-7, with D possibly matching TRBD2 (6 bases). The CDR3 totals 15 residues. Germline V gene sequence: CDR1 DFQATT, CDR2 SNEGSKA (reference sequence). V lost 3 bases and J lost 0, with 15 bases in between. CDR3 DNA: TGCAGTGCTAGCCCACTAGCTATTAACTCCTACGAGCAGTACTTC. It specifies CSASPLAINSYEQYF.

The rearrangement uses TRBV3-1 and TRBJ2-7, with 7 bases fitting TRBD2. V trimming: 8 bases; J trimming: 4 bases; junction bases outside the gene matches: 8. The germline V gene has CDR1 LGHDT and CDR2 YNNKEL (reference sequence). The CDR3 covers 13 residues. CDR3 protein: CASSAGEDYEQYF. CDR3 DNA: TGTGCCAGCTCGGCGGGGGAGGATTACGAGCAGTACTTC.

J is TRBJ1-6 and V is TRBV15; TRBD1 is a possible D gene (6 bases). Germline V gene sequence: CDR1 LNHNV, CDR2 YYDKDF (reference sequence). V was shortened by 2 bases and J by 7 bases, with 12 bases between the two germline ends. The CDR3 is made up of 15 amino acids. This chain's CDR3 is CATSRPGVRNSPLHF. The CDR3, as DNA: TGTGCCACCAGCAGACCAGGGGTCCGAAATTCACCCCTCCACTTT.

This clonotype was counted at least ten times. The V and J genes are TRBV29-1 and TRBJ2-2; 9 nucleotides agree with TRBD2. The germline gives CDR1 SQVTM, CDR2 ANQGSEA. Trimming cost V 3 bases and J 1 base; bases outside gene matches: 0. This CDR3 comprises 14 residues. The DNA of the CDR3 is TGCAGCGTTGAGACTAGCGGGAACACCGGGGAGCTGTTTTTT. It is translated as CSVETSGNTGELFF.

Concerning this clonotype: A single base separates this from a much larger clone, so it may be a read error. This chain uses TRBV20-1 with TRBJ2-5; 8 bases map to TRBD2. Trimming at V came to 3 bases and at J to 1 base, leaving 1 base not matched to a gene. This CDR3 is 13 amino acids long. Per the germline V gene, CDR1 is DFQATT and CDR2 is SNEGSKA (reference sequence). The CDR3 loop is CSASGGAQETQYF. CDR3 DNA: TGCAGTGCTAGCGGGGGGGCCCAAGAGACCCAGTACTTC.

The rearrangement joins TRBV20-1 to TRBJ2-3; unclear D gene. Trimming left V 6 bases short and J 4 bases short, with 5 bases between. The germline V gene has CDR1 DFQATT and CDR2 SNEGSKA (reference sequence). This CDR3 comprises 10 residues. The CDR3 region is CSARSDTQYF. The CDR3, as DNA: TGCAGTGCGCGGTCAGATACGCAGTATTTT.

The chain combines TRBV2 with TRBJ1-1; weak D call: TRBD1 (5 bases). The CDR3 contains 14 residues. Per the germline V gene, CDR1 is SNHLY and CDR2 is FYNNEI. The V and J ends lost 8 bases and 1 base respectively, with 14 bases between them. CDR3 DNA: TGTGCCAGCGTTGACCCTACAGGGAACACTGAAGCTTTCTTT. Protein sequence: CASVDPTGNTEAFF.

The V gene is TRBV6-1, the J gene TRBJ1-3, with unresolved D. Germline lookup yields CDR1 MNHNS and CDR2 SASEGT. Between the trimmed V and J ends, which lost 2 bases and 0 bases, there was a span of 11 bases. This CDR3 spans 16 amino acids. CDR3 loop: CASSESAQYSGNTIYF. CDR3 bases: TGTGCCAGCAGTGAAAGCGCGCAGTACTCTGGAAACACCATATATTTT.

This clonotype has a count of ten or more. The genes are TRBV7-9 and TRBJ2-2; D remains ambiguous. This CDR3 is 13 amino acids long. Trimming removed 10 bases from V and 1 base from J, with 10 bases in between. Germline assignment: CDR1 SEHNR and CDR2 FQNEAQ (reference sequence). Here the CDR3 reads CATLDGNTGELFF. The DNA for the CDR3 is TGTGCCACCCTGGACGGGAACACCGGGGAGCTGTTTTTT.